This T cell receptor (beta chain) was identified during a study of blood T cell repertoires in COVID-19. Study as a whole: Some COVID-19 samples were acute and others convalescent; all came from the United States, Italy and Spain.

Germline V lookup: CDR1 LGHDT, CDR2 YNNKEL (reference sequence). Trimming cost V 8 bases and J 5 bases, with 9 bases left between them. The CDR3 runs 11 residues. The assay was immunoSEQ multiplex PCR, and TCRdb's table has in-frame clones only and misses some. The table has roughly 130,000 clones, about 84% seen once. The chain carries TRBV3-1 (or the pseudogene TRBV3-2) and TRBJ2-5; D is perhaps TRBD2 (6 bases). Sample: peripheral blood. The receptor comes from a woman aged 60-70 years with acute or convalescent COVID-19. CDR3 sequence (DNA): TGTGCCAGCGGGACTCCCGAGACCCAGTACTTC. This sequence encodes CASGTPETQYF.